The 2 T cell receptor beta chains below come from one sample, sequenced in a study of shared clonotypes between healthy human individuals. Sequenced by immunoSEQ multiplex PCR; TCRdb stores in-frame clones only, minus some. The table shows 490,000 or so clones, with around 80% occurring only once. The specimen sequenced was PBMCs. These receptors originate from a woman in her thirties or forties in good health. Some clones in this sample may be carry-over from other donors' samples.

This clone was seen only a few times. The chain uses TRBV9 and TRBJ2-7, with a tentative D call TRBD1 (6 bases). Trimming stripped 4 bases from V and 7 bases from J, with 15 bases between. Germline V gives CDR1 SGDLS, CDR2 YYNGEE. CDR3 length: 13 amino acids. CDR3 bases: TGTGCCAGCAGCCCATCCCAGGGGCGAGAGCAGTACTTC. Residues: CASSPSQGREQYF.

This clone was seen a few times. J is TRBJ2-3 and V is TRBV6-4; 8 bases are a match to TRBD2. V was pared by 10 bases and J by 0 bases, with 9 bases of the junction left unmatched. Germline CDR1 is MRHNA and CDR2 is SNTAGT. The CDR3 contains 15 residues. This CDR3 reads CATSAGDSSTDTQYF. In DNA form, the CDR3 reads TGTGCCACGTCAGCGGGGGACTCTAGCACAGATACGCAGTATTTT.